Below are 29 T cell receptor beta chains sequenced from a single sample in a study of technical replicates of blood from several donors. Assay: immunoSEQ multiplex PCR; the TCRdb copy retains only in-frame clones and omits some. The sample shows some 68,000 clones, around 95% of them seen only once. Sequencing was carried out using T cells isolated from PBMCs. Receptor source: a human donor in good health.

This chain links TRBV20-1 with TRBJ1-1; D is possibly TRBD1 (5 bases). The CDR3 has 11 amino acids. In germline, CDR1 is DFQATT, CDR2 SNEGSKA (reference sequence). The V and J ends lost 0 bases and 10 bases respectively, with 9 bases between them. CDR3 in amino acids: CSARDGRGAFF. CDR3 DNA sequence: TGCAGTGCTAGAGATGGAAGGGGAGCTTTCTTT.

The rearrangement links TRBV4-1 to TRBJ2-3; 10 bases are a match to TRBD1. The V gene's germline CDR1 is MGHRA and CDR2 YSYEKL. V lost 0 bases to trimming and J lost 6 bases; unmatched junction nucleotides: 3. This CDR3 is built from 15 residues. The CDR3 is CASSQDEGQGDTQYF. DNA for the CDR3: TGCGCCAGCAGCCAAGATGAGGGACAGGGGGATACGCAGTATTTT.

The V call is TRBV6-1, the J call TRBJ1-5; 7 bases line up with TRBD1. The CDR3 loop spans 15 amino acids. The V and J ends lost 0 bases and 4 bases, in that order; junction bases with no gene match: 3. Germline V lookup: CDR1 MNHNS, CDR2 SASEGT. The CDR3 loop is CASSEAGTENQPQHF. CDR3 in DNA: TGTGCCAGCAGTGAAGCGGGGACAGAAAATCAGCCCCAGCATTTT.

The V and J genes are TRBV13 and TRBJ2-7, with TRBD2 matching 9 bases. V lost 2 bases, J lost 7 bases, and 9 bases stayed unmatched. In germline, CDR1 is PRHDT, CDR2 FYEKMQ (reference sequence). The CDR3 sequence is 15 residues long. The CDR3 loop is CASSLFLAGSYEQYF. The CDR3 region has the DNA TGTGCCAGCAGCTTATTTCTAGCGGGGTCTTATGAGCAGTACTTC.

J is TRBJ1-1 and V is TRBV30; 7 bases match TRBD1. The CDR3 runs to 13 residues. Germline CDR1 GTSNPN, CDR2 SVGIG (reference sequence). The trim removed 5 bases at V and 5 bases at J, leaving 8 bases unmatched. DNA of the CDR3: TGTGCCTGGGTGCCGGGACAGAGTACTGAAGCTTTCTTT. Amino acid sequence: CAWVPGQSTEAFF.

V usage is TRBV15 and J usage is TRBJ2-7, with D possibly TRBD2 on 5 matching bases. The CDR3 is 13 residues long. V lost 1 base, J lost 5 bases, and 9 bases lay in between. Per the germline V gene, CDR1 is LNHNV and CDR2 is YYDKDF (reference sequence). As DNA, the CDR3 is TGTGCCACCAGCAGAGGGGCGGGCCACGAGCAGTACTTC. This translates into CATSRGAGHEQYF.

The chain joins TRBV30 to TRBJ1-4; 9 bases line up with TRBD1. Germline V lookup: CDR1 GTSNPN, CDR2 SVGIG (reference sequence). This CDR3 region has 15 residues. V dropped 2 bases and J dropped 4; count of bases not matched to a gene: 5. The CDR3 region has the DNA TGTGCCTGGAGTTTTACAGGGGGCCATAATGAAAAACTGTTTTTT. This encodes CAWSFTGGHNEKLFF.

The chain employs TRBV19 and TRBJ2-4; TRBD2 matches at 11 bases. J lost 0 bases, V lost 4 bases, and 2 bases had no gene match. CDR1 and CDR2 from the germline V gene are LNHDA and SQIVND (reference sequence). This CDR3 region has 16 residues. The CDR3 loop is CASSKGLAVAKNIQYF. Written as DNA, the CDR3 is TGTGCCAGTAGTAAGGGACTAGCGGTAGCCAAAAACATTCAGTACTTC.

The table lists this clone with a count of one. Other DNA sequences from this sample encode an identical CDR3 as well. The chain carries TRBV5-1 and TRBJ2-1; TRBD2 agrees at 7 bases. The CDR3 sequence is 14 residues long. The V and J ends lost 0 bases and 5 bases, in that order; junction bases with no gene match: 2. Germline V gives CDR1 SGHRS, CDR2 YFSETQ. CDR3: CASSLGLADNEQFF. CDR3 bases: TGCGCCAGCAGCTTGGGTCTAGCGGACAATGAGCAGTTCTTC.

This rearrangement joins TRBV6-5 to TRBJ1-5; D remains ambiguous. Germline assignment: CDR1 MNHEY and CDR2 SVGAGI. The CDR3 runs 14 residues. V was trimmed by 6 bases and J by 7 bases, leaving 16 bases between them. This CDR3 is CASRPYGTRQPQHF. The CDR3 nucleotides read TGTGCCAGCAGACCTTACGGTACGAGGCAGCCCCAGCATTTT.

This rearrangement joins TRBV6-1 to TRBJ2-7; TRBD1 is a possible D gene (5 bases). Between the trimmed V and J ends, which lost 10 bases and 5 bases, there was a span of 18 bases. Germline V CDR1 and CDR2: MNHNS, SASEGT. The CDR3 contains 13 residues. The CDR3 coding sequence is TGTGCCATTAGAAAGGGCCCACAGGACGAGCAGTACTTC. Translated: CAIRKGPQDEQYF.

This chain links TRBV28 with TRBJ2-2; TRBD1 aligns across 10 bases. Germline-derived CDR1 and CDR2 are MDHEN and SYDVKM. The CDR3 runs to 14 residues. Germline trimming cut 8 bases from V and 8 bases from J; bases unmatched to any gene: 8. Here the CDR3 DNA reads TGTGCCAGCTCGGGACAGGGGTTTTTGGGGGAGCTGTTTTTT. Its protein product is CASSGQGFLGELFF. The variable domain in full, completed from reference TRBV28 and TRBJ2-2, reads DVKVTQSSRYLVKRTGEKVFLECVQDMDHENMFWYRQDPGLGLRLIYFSYDVKMKEKGDIPEGYSVSREKKERFSLILESASTNQTSMYLCASSGQGFLGELFFGEGSRLTVL.

V and J are TRBV5-1 and TRBJ1-4; a possible D gene is TRBD1 (5 bases). CDR3 length: 15 residues. Germline CDR1 is SGHRS and CDR2 is YFSETQ. Between the trimmed V and J ends, which lost 6 bases and 0 bases, there was a span of 12 bases. The DNA of the CDR3 is TGCGCCAGCACCTCCCAGGGCTCAACTAATGAAAAACTGTTTTTT. Amino acids: CASTSQGSTNEKLFF.

The V and J genes are TRBV4-1 and TRBJ2-4; D is undetermined. With 1 base removed from V and 3 bases from J, the gap between germline ends came to 7 bases. The CDR3 totals 14 residues. Germline V gene sequence: CDR1 MGHRA, CDR2 YSYEKL. The CDR3 region is CASSQVTGKNIQYF. CDR3 DNA sequence: TGCGCCAGCAGCCAAGTTACTGGCAAAAACATTCAGTACTTC.

This clone showed up just once. The genes are TRBV9 and TRBJ2-5, with D possibly TRBD1 on 5 matching bases. CDR1 SGDLS and CDR2 YYNGEE come from the germline V gene. V gave up 0 bases and J gave up 1 base, with 10 bases separating them. This CDR3 contains 15 residues. CDR3 nucleotides: TGTGCCAGCAGCGTAGCCGGACATAGCCAAGAGACCCAGTACTTC. Translated: CASSVAGHSQETQYF. Combining the CDR3 with reference TRBV9 and TRBJ2-5 gives the whole variable domain DSGVTQTPKHLITATGQRVTLRCSPRSGDLSVYWYQQSLDQGLQFLIQYYNGEERAKGNILERFSAQQFPDLHSELNLSSLELGDSALYFCASSVAGHSQETQYFGPGTRLLVL.

On this clone itself: At one boundary the junction diverges from the germline segment, which might be a read error. CDR3 DNA sequence: TGTGCTAGCAGCTTAGACAGAGGCACAGATACGCAGTATTTT. It specifies CASSLDRGTDTQYF. The chain uses TRBV7-7 and TRBJ2-3; D is possibly TRBD1 (5 bases). The CDR3 has 14 amino acids. Germline V gives CDR1 SSHAT, CDR2 FNYEAQ (reference sequence).

The V and J genes are TRBV5-8 and TRBJ1-2; D is possibly TRBD1 (6 bases). There are 13 residues in the CDR3. Germline loops: CDR1 SGHTS, CDR2 YDEGEE. V was clipped by 6 bases and J by 3 bases, with 12 bases between them. CDR3 sequence: CASNAGVDYGYTF. The CDR3 DNA follows: TGTGCCAGCAATGCAGGGGTTGACTATGGCTACACCTTC.

V is TRBV5-1 and J is TRBJ2-1, with a possible D match to TRBD1 (6 bases). Germline CDR1 and CDR2: SGHRS and YFSETQ. CDR3 length: 13 residues. V shed 3 bases and J shed 5 bases, with 9 bases lying between them. In nucleotides, the CDR3 is TGCGCCAGCAGCTGGGGACAAAACAATGAGCAGTTCTTC. Its protein is CASSWGQNNEQFF. Variable domain in full (rest from reference TRBV5-1 and TRBJ2-1): KAGVTQTPRYLIKTRGQQVTLSCSPISGHRSVSWYQQTPGQGLQFLFEYFSETQRNKGNFPGRFSGRQFSNSRSEMNVSTLELGDSALYLCASSWGQNNEQFFGPGTRLTVL.

This chain uses TRBV6-6 with TRBJ1-5; 9 bases are shared with TRBD1. Germline V gives CDR1 MNHNY, CDR2 SVGAGI (reference sequence). The CDR3 extends over 16 amino acids. With 7 bases clipped from V and 0 bases from J, the junction kept 7 bases outside the gene matches. This CDR3 is CASTLGQGYSNQPQHF. The CDR3 DNA sequence: TGTGCCAGCACCCTGGGACAGGGATATAGCAATCAGCCCCAGCATTTT.

This chain connects TRBV7-6 to TRBJ2-2, with D tentatively TRBD2 (6 bases). Germline-derived CDR1 and CDR2 are SGHVS and FNYEAQ. The CDR3 has 17 residues. The V and J ends lost 1 base and 3 bases respectively, with 15 bases between them. The CDR3: CASSLGGSGGYTGELFF. The CDR3, as DNA: TGTGCCAGCAGCTTAGGGGGTAGCGGAGGGTACACCGGGGAGCTGTTTTTT.

V gene TRBV5-1 combines with J gene TRBJ2-7, with TRBD2 identical over 12 bases. The V gene's germline CDR1 is SGHRS and CDR2 YFSETQ. This CDR3 is built from 15 residues. The V segment lost 5 bases and the J segment 3 bases; nucleotides outside the gene matches: 6. The CDR3 protein is CASSARLAGVYEQYF. Here the CDR3 DNA reads TGCGCCAGCAGTGCGCGACTAGCGGGAGTCTACGAGCAGTACTTC. The full variable domain, its missing parts supplied by reference TRBV5-1 and TRBJ2-7, is KAGVTQTPRYLIKTRGQQVTLSCSPISGHRSVSWYQQTPGQGLQFLFEYFSETQRNKGNFPGRFSGRQFSNSRSEMNVSTLELGDSALYLCASSARLAGVYEQYFGPGTRLTVT.

The rearrangement uses TRBV4-1 and TRBJ1-1; 9 positions agree with TRBD1. From germline, CDR1 is MGHRA and CDR2 YSYEKL. The CDR3 consists of 14 residues. V dropped 3 bases and J dropped 3; count of bases not matched to a gene: 2. CDR3 coding DNA: TGCGCCAGCAGCCATCGGGACAGGGACACTGAAGCTTTCTTT. It is translated as CASSHRDRDTEAFF.

V usage is TRBV7-6 and J usage is TRBJ2-3; D unclear. The CDR3 sequence is 12 residues long. V lost 6 bases to trimming and J lost 4 bases, with 8 bases between them. CDR1 and CDR2 (germline): SGHVS, FNYEAQ. Here the CDR3 reads CASSPNSDTQYF. Here the CDR3 DNA reads TGTGCCAGCAGTCCAAACTCAGATACGCAGTATTTT.

The chain joins TRBV25-1 to TRBJ2-3; 9 bases align to TRBD2. This CDR3 contains 15 residues. Germline values: CDR1 MGHDK, CDR2 SYGVNS. The J segment lost 2 bases and the V segment lost 6 bases, leaving 6 bases of the junction unmatched. The CDR3 loop reads CASSAGLAATDTQYF. CDR3 in DNA: TGTGCCAGCAGCGCGGGACTAGCAGCCACAGATACGCAGTATTTT.

This clone is a singleton in its sample. The chain employs TRBV9 and TRBJ1-1; a weak D match, TRBD1 (6 bases). The CDR3 totals 15 residues. Deletions cut 5 bases from V and 0 bases from J, with 14 bases between. Germline CDR1 is SGDLS and CDR2 is YYNGEE. CDR3 residues: CASSIQGRMNTEAFF. CDR3 DNA sequence: TGTGCCAGCAGTATCCAGGGGAGAATGAACACTGAAGCTTTCTTT.

The chain employs TRBV2 and TRBJ2-1, with 11 bases identical to TRBD2. V was pared by 4 bases and J by 8 bases, with 7 bases of the junction left unmatched. The V gene's germline CDR1 is SNHLY and CDR2 FYNNEI. The CDR3 covers 15 residues. The CDR3 loop is CASSALAGGFDEQFF. The CDR3 DNA sequence: TGTGCCAGCAGTGCCCTAGCGGGAGGTTTTGATGAGCAGTTCTTC.

The chain carries TRBV5-4 and TRBJ2-7, with 7 bases matching TRBD1. With V trimmed by 2 bases and J by 0 bases, 2 bases remained unmatched. The germline CDR1 and CDR2 sequences are SGHNT and YYREEE (reference sequence). The CDR3 is 14 residues long. CDR3 DNA: TGTGCCAGCAGCTTACAGGGGAACTCCTACGAGCAGTACTTC. Amino acids: CASSLQGNSYEQYF.

This clone has a single count. The chain combines TRBV9 with TRBJ2-1, with 8 bases that match TRBD2. CDR1 and CDR2 from the germline V gene are SGDLS and YYNGEE. With 4 bases clipped from V and 5 bases from J, the junction kept 11 bases outside the gene matches. This CDR3 region has 16 residues. The CDR3 nucleotides are TGTGCCAGCAGCACCTATGGCGGGGGGTTCAACAATGAGCAGTTCTTC. As protein: CASSTYGGGFNNEQFF. The complete variable domain, with remaining parts taken from reference TRBV9 and TRBJ2-1, reads DSGVTQTPKHLITATGQRVTLRCSPRSGDLSVYWYQQSLDQGLQFLIQYYNGEERAKGNILERFSAQQFPDLHSELNLSSLELGDSALYFCASSTYGGGFNNEQFFGPGTRLTVL.

The rearrangement links TRBV15 to TRBJ2-2, with no clear D. The V gene lost 2 bases and the J gene lost 1 base, with 8 bases spanning the gap. Germline V gene sequence: CDR1 LNHNV, CDR2 YYDKDF (reference sequence). The CDR3 length is 15 residues. CDR3 residues: CATSRSRVNTGELFF. The CDR3 nucleotides are TGTGCCACCAGCAGATCTCGGGTGAACACCGGGGAGCTGTTTTTT.